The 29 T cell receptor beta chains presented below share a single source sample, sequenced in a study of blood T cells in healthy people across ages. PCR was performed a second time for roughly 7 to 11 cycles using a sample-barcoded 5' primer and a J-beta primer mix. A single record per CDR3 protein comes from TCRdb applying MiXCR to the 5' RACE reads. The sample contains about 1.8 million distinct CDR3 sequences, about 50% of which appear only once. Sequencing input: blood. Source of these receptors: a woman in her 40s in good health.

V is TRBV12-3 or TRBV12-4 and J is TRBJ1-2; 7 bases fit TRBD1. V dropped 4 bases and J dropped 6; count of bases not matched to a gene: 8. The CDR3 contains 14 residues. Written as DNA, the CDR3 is TGTGCCAGCAGTTGGGATGGGACAGACCATGGCTACACCTTC. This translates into CASSWDGTDHGYTF.

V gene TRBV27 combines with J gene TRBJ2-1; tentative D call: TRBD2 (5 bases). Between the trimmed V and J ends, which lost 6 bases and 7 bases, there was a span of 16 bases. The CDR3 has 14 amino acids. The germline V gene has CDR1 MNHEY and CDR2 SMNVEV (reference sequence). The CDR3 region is CASSGSGRRNEQFF. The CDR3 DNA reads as TGTGCCAGCAGCGGCTCCGGGCGGAGGAATGAGCAGTTCTTC.

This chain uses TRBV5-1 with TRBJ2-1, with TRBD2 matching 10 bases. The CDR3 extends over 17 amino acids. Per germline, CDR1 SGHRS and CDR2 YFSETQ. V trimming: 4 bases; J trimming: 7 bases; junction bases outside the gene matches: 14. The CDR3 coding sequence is TGCGCCAGCAGCGATAGCGGGGGGTACCGGACCGGTAATGAGCAGTTCTTC. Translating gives CASSDSGGYRTGNEQFF.

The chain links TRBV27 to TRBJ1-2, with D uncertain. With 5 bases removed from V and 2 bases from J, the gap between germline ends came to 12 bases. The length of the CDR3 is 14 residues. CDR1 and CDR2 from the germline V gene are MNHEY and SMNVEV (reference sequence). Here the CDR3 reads CASSPLSENYGYTF. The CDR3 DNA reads TGTGCCAGCAGTCCCCTGAGTGAAAACTATGGCTACACCTTC.

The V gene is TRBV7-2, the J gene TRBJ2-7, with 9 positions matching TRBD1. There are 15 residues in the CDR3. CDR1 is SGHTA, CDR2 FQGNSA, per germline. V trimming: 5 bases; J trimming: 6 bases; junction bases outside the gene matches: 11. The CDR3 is CASSLLDRGSAEQYF. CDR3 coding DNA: TGTGCCAGCAGCCTCCTAGACAGGGGGTCTGCCGAGCAGTACTTC.

The CDR3 bases are TGCAGTGCTAGTTTCCTAAGTCGGAATACACCTTCTAAGGCGGATACGCAGTATTTT. Protein product: CSASFLSRNTPSKADTQYF. This chain connects TRBV20-1 to TRBJ2-3; no firm D call. With 3 bases removed from V and 6 bases from J, the gap between germline ends came to 31 bases. Per germline, CDR1 DFQATT and CDR2 SNEGSKA (reference sequence). The CDR3 has 19 amino acids.

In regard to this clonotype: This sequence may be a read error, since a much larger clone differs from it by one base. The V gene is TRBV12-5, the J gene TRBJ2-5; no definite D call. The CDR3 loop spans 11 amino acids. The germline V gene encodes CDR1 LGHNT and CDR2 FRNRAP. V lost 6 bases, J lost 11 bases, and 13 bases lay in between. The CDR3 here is CASGLEYEQYF. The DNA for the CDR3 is TGTGCTAGTGGGCTTGAGTATGAGCAGTACTTC.

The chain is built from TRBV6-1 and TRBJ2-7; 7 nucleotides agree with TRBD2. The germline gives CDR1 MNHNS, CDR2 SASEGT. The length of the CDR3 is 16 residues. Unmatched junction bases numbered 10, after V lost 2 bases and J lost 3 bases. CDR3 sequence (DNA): TGTGCCAGCAGTGAATCCAGCTCTAGCGGAGGCTACGAGCAGTACTTC. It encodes CASSESSSSGGYEQYF.

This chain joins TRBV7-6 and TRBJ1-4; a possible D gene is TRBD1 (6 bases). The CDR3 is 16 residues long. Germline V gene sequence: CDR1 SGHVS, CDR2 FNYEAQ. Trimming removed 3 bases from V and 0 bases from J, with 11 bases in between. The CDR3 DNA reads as TGTGCCAGCAGCTTGAGGACAGCCACAACTAATGAAAAACTGTTTTTT. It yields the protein CASSLRTATTNEKLFF.

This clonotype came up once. This chain's CDR3 is CAISERTSGAYNEQFF. The CDR3 region has the DNA TGTGCCATCAGTGAGAGGACTAGCGGGGCCTACAATGAGCAGTTCTTC. The chain joins TRBV10-3 to TRBJ2-1; 12 nucleotides agree with TRBD2. Germline V gene data show CDR1 as ENHRY and CDR2 as SYGVKD. With 2 bases clipped from V and 2 bases from J, the junction kept 1 base outside the gene matches. The CDR3 contains 16 residues.

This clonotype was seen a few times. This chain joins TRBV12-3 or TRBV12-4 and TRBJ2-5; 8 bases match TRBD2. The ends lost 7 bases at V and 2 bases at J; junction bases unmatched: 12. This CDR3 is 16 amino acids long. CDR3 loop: CASTPGGGLWQETQYF. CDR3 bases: TGTGCCAGCACACCAGGCGGGGGGCTCTGGCAAGAGACCCAGTACTTC.

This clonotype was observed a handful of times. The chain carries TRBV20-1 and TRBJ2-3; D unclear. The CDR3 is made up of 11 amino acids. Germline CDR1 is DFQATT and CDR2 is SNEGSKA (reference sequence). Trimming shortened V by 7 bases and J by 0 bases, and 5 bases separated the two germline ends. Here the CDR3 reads CSGYSTDTQYF. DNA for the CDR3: TGCAGTGGTTATAGCACAGATACGCAGTATTTT.

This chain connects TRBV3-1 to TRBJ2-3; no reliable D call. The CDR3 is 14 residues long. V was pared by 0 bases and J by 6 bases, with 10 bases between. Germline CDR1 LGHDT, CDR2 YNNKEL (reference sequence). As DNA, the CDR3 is TGTGCCAGCAGCCAAGATCCTCGCCCGGATACGCAGTATTTT. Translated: CASSQDPRPDTQYF.

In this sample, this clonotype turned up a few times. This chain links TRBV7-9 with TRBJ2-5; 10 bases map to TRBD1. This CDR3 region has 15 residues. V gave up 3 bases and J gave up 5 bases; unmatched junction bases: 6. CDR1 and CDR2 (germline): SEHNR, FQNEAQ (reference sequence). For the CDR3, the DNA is TGTGCCAGCAGCTTCCGGGACAGGGGAGTGGAGACCCAGTACTTC. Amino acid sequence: CASSFRDRGVETQYF.

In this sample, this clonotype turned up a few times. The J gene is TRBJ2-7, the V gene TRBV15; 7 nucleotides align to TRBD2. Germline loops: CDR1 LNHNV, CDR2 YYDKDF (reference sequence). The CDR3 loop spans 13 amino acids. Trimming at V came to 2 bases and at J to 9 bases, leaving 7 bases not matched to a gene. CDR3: CATSRLGLGRQYF. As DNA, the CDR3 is TGTGCCACCAGCAGACTCGGACTAGGCCGGCAGTACTTC.

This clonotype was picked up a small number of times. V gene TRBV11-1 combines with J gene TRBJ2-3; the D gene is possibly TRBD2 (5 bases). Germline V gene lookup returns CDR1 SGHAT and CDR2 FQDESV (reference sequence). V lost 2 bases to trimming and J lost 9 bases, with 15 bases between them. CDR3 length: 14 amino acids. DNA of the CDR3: TGTGCCAGCAGCTTATCGGGGTGGCGACGGACGCAGTATTTT. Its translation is CASSLSGWRRTQYF.

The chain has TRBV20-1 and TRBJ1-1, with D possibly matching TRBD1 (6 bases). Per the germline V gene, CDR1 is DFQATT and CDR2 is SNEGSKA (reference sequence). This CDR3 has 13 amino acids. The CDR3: CSISTGTNTEAFF. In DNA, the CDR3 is TGCAGCATCTCAACAGGGACCAACACTGAAGCTTTCTTT.

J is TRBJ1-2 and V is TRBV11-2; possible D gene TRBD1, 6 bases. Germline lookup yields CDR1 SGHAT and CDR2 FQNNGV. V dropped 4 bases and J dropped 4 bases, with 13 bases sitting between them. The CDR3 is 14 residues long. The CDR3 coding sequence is TGTGCCAGCAGCTGGCTCAGGGGTGGCTATGGCTACACCTTC. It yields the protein CASSWLRGGYGYTF.

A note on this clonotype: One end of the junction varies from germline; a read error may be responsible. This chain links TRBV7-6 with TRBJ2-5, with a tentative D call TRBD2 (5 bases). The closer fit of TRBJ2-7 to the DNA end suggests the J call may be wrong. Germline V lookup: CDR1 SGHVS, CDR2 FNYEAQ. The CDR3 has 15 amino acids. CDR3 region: CASGLDGGGLYEQYF. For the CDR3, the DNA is TGTGCCAGCGGCTTAGACGGAGGTGGTTTGTACGAGCAGTACTTC.

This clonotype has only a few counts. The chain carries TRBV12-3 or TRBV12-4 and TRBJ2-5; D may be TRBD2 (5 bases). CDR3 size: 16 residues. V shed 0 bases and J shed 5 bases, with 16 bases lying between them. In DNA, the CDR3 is TGTGCCAGCAGTTTAGCAATAAGCGGTGGAACGGAGACCCAGTACTTC. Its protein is CASSLAISGGTETQYF.

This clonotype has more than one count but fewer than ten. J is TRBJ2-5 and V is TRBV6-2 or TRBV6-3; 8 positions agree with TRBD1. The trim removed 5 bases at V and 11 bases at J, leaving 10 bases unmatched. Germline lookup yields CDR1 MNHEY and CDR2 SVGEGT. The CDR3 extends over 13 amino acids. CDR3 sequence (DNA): TGTGCCAGCAGTACCGGACAGGGAGTAGAGCAGTACTTC. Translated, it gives CASSTGQGVEQYF.

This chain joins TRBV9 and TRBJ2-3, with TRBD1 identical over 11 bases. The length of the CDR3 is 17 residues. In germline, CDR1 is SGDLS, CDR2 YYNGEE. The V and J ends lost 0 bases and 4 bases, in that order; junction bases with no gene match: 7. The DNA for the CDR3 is TGTGCCAGCAGCGTAGGTGGCGGACAGGGGGCGGCAGATACGCAGTATTTT. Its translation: CASSVGGGQGAADTQYF.

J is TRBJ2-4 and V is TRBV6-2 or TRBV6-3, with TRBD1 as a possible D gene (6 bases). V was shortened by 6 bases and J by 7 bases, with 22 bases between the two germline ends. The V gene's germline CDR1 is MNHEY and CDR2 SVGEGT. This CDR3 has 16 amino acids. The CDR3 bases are TGTGCCAGCAGCTCGACGACAGGAGAAACGCGGAACATTCAGTACTTC. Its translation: CASSSTTGETRNIQYF.

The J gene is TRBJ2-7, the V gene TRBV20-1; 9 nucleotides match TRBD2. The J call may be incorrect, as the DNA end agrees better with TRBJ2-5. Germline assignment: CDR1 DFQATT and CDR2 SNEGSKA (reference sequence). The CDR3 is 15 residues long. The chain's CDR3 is CSASLLAGAPETQYF. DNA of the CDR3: TGCAGTGCTAGTCTGTTAGCGGGGGCCCCAGAGACCCAGTACTTC.

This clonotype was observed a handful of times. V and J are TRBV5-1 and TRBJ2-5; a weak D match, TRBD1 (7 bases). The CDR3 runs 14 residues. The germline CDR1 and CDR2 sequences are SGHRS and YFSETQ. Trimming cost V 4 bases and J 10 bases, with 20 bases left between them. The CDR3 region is CASSRTGGVEDQYF. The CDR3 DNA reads TGCGCCAGCAGCCGGACAGGCGGGGTAGAGGACCAGTACTTC.

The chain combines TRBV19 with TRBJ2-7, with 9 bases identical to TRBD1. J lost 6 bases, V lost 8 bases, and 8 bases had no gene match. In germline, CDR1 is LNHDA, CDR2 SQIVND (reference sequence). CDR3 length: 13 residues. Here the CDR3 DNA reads TGTGCCAGTTCGGACAGGGGTTGGTCCGAGCAGTACTTC. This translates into CASSDRGWSEQYF.

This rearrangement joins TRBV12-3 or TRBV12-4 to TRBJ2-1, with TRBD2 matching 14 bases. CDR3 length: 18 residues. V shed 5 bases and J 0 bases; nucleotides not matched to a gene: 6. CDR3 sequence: CASSRGLAGASSYNEQFF. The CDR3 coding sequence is TGTGCCAGCAGTCGGGGACTAGCGGGGGCCAGCTCCTACAATGAGCAGTTCTTC.

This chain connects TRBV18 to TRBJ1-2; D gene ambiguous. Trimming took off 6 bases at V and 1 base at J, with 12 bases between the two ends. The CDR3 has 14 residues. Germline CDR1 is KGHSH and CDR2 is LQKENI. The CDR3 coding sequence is TGTGCCAGCTCCCCGACGGGAAATAACTATGGCTACACCTTC. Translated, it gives CASSPTGNNYGYTF. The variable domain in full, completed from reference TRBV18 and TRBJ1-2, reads NAGVMQNPRHLVRRRGQEARLRCSPMKGHSHVYWYRQLPEEGLKFMVYLQKENIIDESGMPKERFSAEFPKEGPSILRIQQVVRGDSAAYFCASSPTGNNYGYTFGSGTRLTVV.

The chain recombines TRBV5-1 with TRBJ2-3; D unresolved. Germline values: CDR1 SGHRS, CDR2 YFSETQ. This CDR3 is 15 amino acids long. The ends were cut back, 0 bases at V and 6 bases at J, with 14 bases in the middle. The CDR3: CASSLGLSGPDTQYF. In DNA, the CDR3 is TGCGCCAGCAGCTTGGGCTTATCAGGTCCGGATACGCAGTATTTT.